This T cell receptor beta chain was found in a study of control samples from healthy donors and cancer patients. TCRdb's copy holds only in-frame clones and misses some; the assay was immunoSEQ multiplex PCR. The table shows about 73,000 clones, with under 90% occurring only once. This CDR3 region has 14 residues. Germline CDR1 and CDR2: KGHSH and LQKENI. Trimming removed 3 bases from V and 6 bases from J; junction bases left unmatched: 2. The chain combines TRBV18 with TRBJ1-5; 10 positions match TRBD1. The receptor's source is a man aged 55-75 years with lung cancer. The sequencing sample was made of PBMCs. CDR3 sequence reads: CASSPGTGAQPQHF. CDR3 bases: TGTGCCAGCTCACCCGGGACAGGGGCTCAGCCCCAGCATTTT.